This entry lists 31 T cell receptor beta chains sequenced from one sample in a study of T cell responses to AZD1222 COVID-19 vaccine. Measured with immunoSEQ multiplex PCR; TCRdb has only the in-frame clones, and not every one. The sample gives fewer than 110,000 clones, approximately 89% of which show up once; approximately 22% is in the top ten. The sample consisted of peripheral blood, taken on day 0 of AZD1222 vaccination. These receptors were collected from an adult in good health.

V gene TRBV5-1 combines with J gene TRBJ1-5; 9 bases align to TRBD1. The CDR3 sequence is 15 residues long. The germline V gene encodes CDR1 SGHRS and CDR2 YFSETQ. Germline trimming cut 4 bases from V and 6 bases from J; bases unmatched to any gene: 8. The DNA of the CDR3 is TGCGCCAGCAGCGAGGGACAGGGTATCGGTCAGCCCCAGCATTTT. Translating gives CASSEGQGIGQPQHF.

V and J are TRBV5-6 and TRBJ2-7; the D is unclear. The CDR3 extends over 13 amino acids. The V and J ends lost 2 bases and 2 bases respectively, with 8 bases between them. The germline CDR1 and CDR2 sequences are SGHDT and YYEEEE. The CDR3 DNA follows: TGTGCCAGCAGCTTTGGCAGCACCTACGAGCAGTACTTC. Amino acids: CASSFGSTYEQYF.

This rearrangement joins TRBV11-3 to TRBJ2-2; 11 bases are a match to TRBD2. The germline gives CDR1 SGHNT, CDR2 YENEEA. Trimming at V came to 5 bases and at J to 5 bases, leaving 4 bases not matched to a gene. This CDR3 has 15 amino acids. The CDR3 region is CASSPLAGGTGELFF. CDR3 nucleotides: TGTGCCAGCAGCCCTCTAGCGGGGGGTACCGGGGAGCTGTTTTTT.

The chain employs TRBV7-9 and TRBJ2-6; D is possibly TRBD1 or TRBD2 (5 bases each). V lost 2 bases and J lost 0, with 11 bases in between. CDR3 length equals 17 residues. CDR1 is SEHNR and CDR2 is FQNEAQ in the germline V gene (reference sequence). The CDR3 loop reads CASSLSGAYSGANVLTF. The CDR3 DNA sequence: TGTGCCAGCAGCTTATCCGGGGCGTACTCTGGGGCCAACGTCCTGACTTTC.

The sample holds one count of this clone. The genes are TRBV29-1 and TRBJ1-1; 10 bases line up with TRBD1. This CDR3 region has 15 residues. Germline CDR1 and CDR2: SQVTM and ANQGSEA. V shed 7 bases and J 5 bases; nucleotides not matched to a gene: 13. CDR3 sequence (DNA): TGCAGCGCGGAATTGTCGGGACAGGGGAGGACTGAAGCTTTCTTT. As protein: CSAELSGQGRTEAFF.

The J gene is TRBJ1-2, the V gene TRBV2, with D perhaps matching TRBD1 (5 bases). The CDR3 consists of 18 residues. With 0 bases removed from V and 6 bases from J, the gap between germline ends came to 23 bases. In germline, CDR1 is SNHLY, CDR2 FYNNEI. DNA of the CDR3: TGTGCCAGCAGTGAAGCGGGGTGGCCAGGGATCGGTTTGCATGGCTACACCTTC. Translation: CASSEAGWPGIGLHGYTF.

This rearrangement joins TRBV6-4 to TRBJ1-1; 7 bases match TRBD1. The V and J ends lost 5 bases and 2 bases, in that order; junction bases with no gene match: 5. CDR3 size: 14 residues. Germline V gives CDR1 MRHNA, CDR2 SNTAGT. CDR3 DNA sequence: TGTGCCAGCAGTACAGGGGCCGGAAACACTGAAGCTTTCTTT. It codes for CASSTGAGNTEAFF.

The rearrangement links TRBV25-1 to TRBJ2-5, with 8 positions matching TRBD1. The CDR3 totals 13 residues. Germline V gene data show CDR1 as MGHDK and CDR2 as SYGVNS. V was clipped by 7 bases and J by 3 bases; unmatched bases: 4. CDR3 sequence: CASTHRGKETQYF. DNA of the CDR3: TGTGCCAGCACCCACAGGGGGAAAGAGACCCAGTACTTC.

Here the CDR3 DNA reads TGTGCCAGCAGCTTGGATGTGGATACGCAGTATTTT. Its translation is CASSLDVDTQYF. The V gene is TRBV5-6, the J gene TRBJ2-3; D is undetermined. Germline loops: CDR1 SGHDT, CDR2 YYEEEE. The CDR3 length is 12 residues. Trimming stripped 0 bases from V and 6 bases from J, with 5 bases between.

This clone showed up just a few times. This sequence joins TRBV5-1 and TRBJ1-1; no firm D call. The CDR3 totals 14 residues. Germline values: CDR1 SGHRS, CDR2 YFSETQ. Trimming took 2 bases from V and 2 from J, leaving 10 bases between them. The chain's CDR3 is CASSFPGRNTEAFF. The DNA for the CDR3 is TGCGCCAGCAGCTTCCCCGGGCGCAACACTGAAGCTTTCTTT.

The DNA of the CDR3 is TGTGCCAGCAGCGTGGACAGGCTGGCAGATACGCAGTATTTT. Protein: CASSVDRLADTQYF. The chain employs TRBV5-6 and TRBJ2-3; 7 bases are shared with TRBD1. CDR3 length equals 14 residues. The trim removed 4 bases at V and 4 bases at J, leaving 6 bases unmatched. Germline V gives CDR1 SGHDT, CDR2 YYEEEE.

This chain uses TRBV20-1 with TRBJ1-2, with D uncertain. V was pared by 3 bases and J by 0 bases, with 11 bases between. This CDR3 has 14 residues. From germline, CDR1 is DFQATT and CDR2 SNEGSKA (reference sequence). The CDR3 here is CSASIPTANYGYTF. CDR3 coding DNA: TGCAGTGCTAGTATCCCTACGGCTAACTATGGCTACACCTTC.

The chain couples TRBV20-1 to TRBJ1-1; D is undetermined. V lost 5 bases and J 5 bases, leaving 9 bases between the germline ends. CDR1 and CDR2 from the germline V gene are DFQATT and SNEGSKA (reference sequence). The CDR3 is made up of 11 amino acids. CDR3 amino acids: CSARRLTEAFF. In nucleotides, the CDR3 is TGCAGTGCTCGTCGGTTGACTGAAGCTTTCTTT.

This sequence joins TRBV7-8 and TRBJ1-2, with D perhaps TRBD1 (6 bases). Germline V CDR1 and CDR2: SGHVS, FQNEAQ. V was shortened by 5 bases and J by 8 bases, with 15 bases between the two germline ends. The CDR3 contains 13 residues. The CDR3 nucleotides read TGTGCCAGCAGCGTCTCCGTAAGGGGGGGCTACACCTTC. Protein product: CASSVSVRGGYTF.

As regards this clone: This may be a read error: a much more frequent sequence differs by one nucleotide. The rearrangement uses TRBV19 and TRBJ2-3; 10 positions agree with TRBD1. The CDR3 covers 15 residues. Germline CDR1 is LNHDA and CDR2 is SQIVND (reference sequence). The trim removed 4 bases at V and 2 bases at J, leaving 3 bases unmatched. In DNA form, the CDR3 reads TGTGCCAGTAGTAAGGGGACAGGGGACACAGATACGCAGTATTTT. Its translation is CASSKGTGDTDTQYF.

This clone was detected a few times. Within the sample, other DNA sequences also encode this same CDR3. The chain links TRBV7-2 to TRBJ2-3; TRBD2 aligns across 11 bases. This CDR3 is built from 16 residues. Trimming removed 2 bases from V and 3 bases from J; junction bases left unmatched: 4. Germline assignment: CDR1 SGHTA and CDR2 FQGNSA. CDR3 sequence reads: CASSLMASGGTDTQYF. For the CDR3, the DNA is TGTGCCAGCAGCTTAATGGCTAGCGGGGGGACAGATACGCAGTATTTT.

The chain recombines TRBV6-5 with TRBJ1-1; 8 bases agree with TRBD1. Germline CDR1 MNHEY, CDR2 SVGAGI. The V segment lost 2 bases and the J segment 6 bases; nucleotides outside the gene matches: 11. The CDR3 totals 16 residues. The DNA of the CDR3 is TGTGCCAGCAGTTACCGCGTCCTCAGGGGGCGAGCTGAAGCTTTCTTT. Translation gives CASSYRVLRGRAEAFF.

This chain connects TRBV7-3 to TRBJ2-3; 7 nucleotides match TRBD1. CDR1 is SGHTA, CDR2 FQGTGA, per germline. CDR3 length equals 15 residues. V lost 5 bases, J lost 6 bases, and 11 bases stayed unmatched. The CDR3 here is CASSATGQPMDTQYF. In DNA, the CDR3 is TGTGCCAGCAGCGCCACGGGACAGCCTATGGATACGCAGTATTTT.

This chain connects TRBV6-5 to TRBJ1-4; D gene unclear. In germline, CDR1 is MNHEY, CDR2 SVGAGI. The CDR3 loop spans 15 amino acids. Trimming removed 0 bases at V and 3 bases at J, with 8 bases between. The CDR3 protein is CASSYSGRPNEKLFF. CDR3 in DNA: TGTGCCAGCAGTTACTCCGGCCGACCTAATGAAAAACTGTTTTTT.

V and J are TRBV2 and TRBJ1-6; D is unclear. The ends were cut back, 4 bases at V and 10 bases at J, with 11 bases in the middle. CDR3 length equals 13 residues. Germline V lookup: CDR1 SNHLY, CDR2 FYNNEI. The CDR3 nucleotides read TGTGCCAGCAGTGTGGGGAGGGTGTCACCCCTCCACTTT. Protein sequence: CASSVGRVSPLHF.

This clone appeared once. The rearrangement uses TRBV27 and TRBJ1-1; 8 bases map to TRBD1. The J segment lost 1 base and the V segment lost 7 bases, leaving 8 bases of the junction unmatched. The CDR3 runs 15 residues. CDR1 is MNHEY and CDR2 is SMNVEV in the germline V gene (reference sequence). This CDR3 is CASIRTGPPNTEAFF. The CDR3 bases are TGTGCCAGCATTCGGACAGGGCCCCCGAACACTGAAGCTTTCTTT.

This rearrangement joins TRBV19 to TRBJ1-5, with D uncertain. Germline CDR1 is LNHDA and CDR2 is SQIVND (reference sequence). Trimming cost V 2 bases and J 4 bases, with 6 bases left between them. The CDR3 length is 13 residues. CDR3 DNA: TGTGCCAGTAGTATAACGGGGAATCAGCCCCAGCATTTT. Translating gives CASSITGNQPQHF.

V and J are TRBV4-1 and TRBJ1-2; 8 bases match TRBD1. The CDR3 runs to 13 residues. Germline lookup yields CDR1 MGHRA and CDR2 YSYEKL. Trimming cost V 2 bases and J 7 bases; bases outside gene matches: 3. The CDR3 here is CASSQLTGAGYTF. The DNA of the CDR3 is TGCGCCAGCAGCCAATTGACAGGGGCTGGCTACACCTTC.

The V and J genes are TRBV19 and TRBJ2-1; 7 bases fit TRBD2. Germline CDR1 LNHDA, CDR2 SQIVND (reference sequence). This CDR3 is built from 14 residues. V trimming: 5 bases; J trimming: 8 bases; junction bases outside the gene matches: 9. CDR3 nucleotides: TGTGCCAGTAGTGAACGGACTAGTGAGGATGAGCAGTTCTTC. Encoded protein: CASSERTSEDEQFF.

The J gene is TRBJ1-6, the V gene TRBV5-6, with TRBD1 matching over 7 bases. The length of the CDR3 is 15 residues. The V and J ends lost 0 bases and 7 bases, in that order; junction bases with no gene match: 4. The germline gives CDR1 SGHDT, CDR2 YYEEEE. The CDR3 DNA sequence: TGTGCCAGCAGCTTGGGACAGGGTTCGAATTCACCCCTCCACTTT. Protein sequence: CASSLGQGSNSPLHF.

The chain employs TRBV6-5 and TRBJ2-3; D is undetermined. The germline V gene encodes CDR1 MNHEY and CDR2 SVGAGI. Trimming shortened V by 7 bases and J by 4 bases, and 9 bases separated the two germline ends. This CDR3 contains 12 residues. The CDR3 reads CASKSPADTQYF. The CDR3 DNA follows: TGTGCCAGCAAGAGTCCTGCAGATACGCAGTATTTT.

The chain is built from TRBV3-1 (or the pseudogene TRBV3-2) and TRBJ2-1; 10 bases align to TRBD2. CDR1 is LGHDT, CDR2 YNNKEL, per germline (reference sequence). V trimming: 4 bases; J trimming: 4 bases; junction bases outside the gene matches: 4. This CDR3 is 15 amino acids long. CDR3 amino acids: CASSPRTSGYNEQFF. The CDR3 nucleotides read TGTGCCAGCAGCCCTCGGACTAGCGGATACAATGAGCAGTTCTTC.

The chain uses TRBV2 and TRBJ2-7; unclear D gene. The CDR3 spans 15 residues. Germline V lookup: CDR1 SNHLY, CDR2 FYNNEI. The ends were cut back, 6 bases at V and 0 bases at J, with 15 bases in the middle. The CDR3: CASSKNPDSSYEQYF. In DNA form, the CDR3 reads TGTGCCAGCAGCAAAAACCCGGATAGCTCCTACGAGCAGTACTTC. The full variable domain, completed using reference TRBV2 and TRBJ2-7, is EPEVTQTPSHQVTQMGQEVILRCVPISNHLYFYWYRQILGQKVEFLVSFYNNEISEKSEIFDDQFSVERPDGSNFTLKIRSTKLEDSAMYFCASSKNPDSSYEQYFGPGTRLTVT.

This clone has just one count. This chain joins TRBV9 and TRBJ2-2; D perhaps matches TRBD1 (5 bases). Between the trimmed V and J ends, which lost 0 bases and 1 base, there was a span of 10 bases. The CDR3 contains 16 residues. Germline V gene data show CDR1 as SGDLS and CDR2 as YYNGEE. The CDR3 DNA follows: TGTGCCAGCAGCGTAGAAGGGGTACGGAACACCGGGGAGCTGTTTTTT. It translates to CASSVEGVRNTGELFF.

The chain joins TRBV4-1 to TRBJ1-5, with D possibly being TRBD1 (5 bases). This CDR3 is built from 16 residues. The V gene lost 2 bases and the J gene lost 4 bases, with 15 bases spanning the gap. CDR1 is MGHRA, CDR2 YSYEKL, per germline. The CDR3 nucleotides read TGCGCCAGCAGCCAAACTCCTTTCAAGGGGAATCAGCCCCAGCATTTT. Translation gives CASSQTPFKGNQPQHF.

The chain couples TRBV27 to TRBJ2-3; D remains unclear. V dropped 3 bases and J dropped 2 bases, with 12 bases sitting between them. The CDR3 has 15 amino acids. Germline V CDR1 and CDR2: MNHEY, SMNVEV (reference sequence). CDR3 in amino acids: CASSLRWALTDTQYF. CDR3 in DNA: TGTGCCAGCAGTTTGCGGTGGGCCCTCACAGATACGCAGTATTTT.